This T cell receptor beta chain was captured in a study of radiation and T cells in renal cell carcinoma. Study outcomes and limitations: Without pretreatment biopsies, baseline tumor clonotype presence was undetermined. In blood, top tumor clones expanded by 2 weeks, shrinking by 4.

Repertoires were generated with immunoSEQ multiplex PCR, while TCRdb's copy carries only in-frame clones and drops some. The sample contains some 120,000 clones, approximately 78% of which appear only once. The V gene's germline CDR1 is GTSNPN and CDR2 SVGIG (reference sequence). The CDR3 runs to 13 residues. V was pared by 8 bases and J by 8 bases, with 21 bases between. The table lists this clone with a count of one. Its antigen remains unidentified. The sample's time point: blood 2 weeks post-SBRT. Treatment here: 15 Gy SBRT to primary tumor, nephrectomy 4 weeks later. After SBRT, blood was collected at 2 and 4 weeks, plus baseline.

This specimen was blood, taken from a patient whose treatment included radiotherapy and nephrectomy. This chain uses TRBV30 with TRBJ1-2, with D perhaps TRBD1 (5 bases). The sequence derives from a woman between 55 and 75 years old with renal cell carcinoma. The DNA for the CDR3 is TGTGCCCGGATTGTACAAGGGGACGGAGGCTACACCTTC. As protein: CARIVQGDGGYTF. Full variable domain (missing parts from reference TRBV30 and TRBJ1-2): SQTIHQWPATLVQPVGSPLSLECTVEGTSNPNLYWYRQAAGRGLQLLFYSVGIGQISSEVPQNLSASRPQDRQFILSSKKLLLSDSGFYLCARIVQGDGGYTFGSGTRLTVV.